The rows below give T cell receptor beta chains drawn from one sample of a study of blood T cell repertoires in COVID-19. Generated by immunoSEQ multiplex PCR, the TCRdb table keeps only in-frame clones and is missing some. The sample has about 33,000 clones; roughly 85% are singletons. Sequenced material: peripheral blood. The receptors shown here come from a man aged 60-69 years with active COVID-19. Each CDR3 is given with its conserved first and last residue. The D gene is left open where the match is weak. A row's size may be missing; if present it is once, few, many or a size class.

V	J	size	D	CDR3	DNA
TRBV2	TRBJ1-1	once	-	CASSARGNTEAFF	TGTGCCAGCAGCGCGCGTGGGAACACTGAAGCTTTCTTT
TRBV4-2	TRBJ2-1	-	-	CASSPLGAGVSHEQFF	TGTGCCAGCAGCCCCTTGGGGGCGGGAGTGTCCCATGAGCAGTTCTTC
TRBV3-1/TRBV3-2	TRBJ2-7	-	-	CASSQDQWRFSYEQYF	TGTGCCAGCAGCCAAGATCAATGGCGGTTTTCCTACGAGCAGTACTTC
TRBV25-1	TRBJ1-2	-	-	CASSESSYGYTF	TGTGCCAGCAGTGAATCCAGCTATGGCTACACCTTC
TRBV5-6	TRBJ2-3	-	TRBD1	CASSLDRGPDTDTQYF	TGTGCCAGCAGCTTGGACAGGGGGCCTGACACAGATACGCAGTATTTT
TRBV3-1/TRBV3-2	TRBJ2-3	-	-	CASSHSGIDTQYF	TGTGCCAGCAGCCACTCAGGAATCGATACGCAGTATTTT
TRBV5-6	TRBJ2-3	-	TRBD1	CASSSDRDSSSTDTQYF	TGTGCCAGCAGCTCGGACAGGGACAGTTCTAGCACAGATACGCAGTATTTT
TRBV7-2	TRBJ1-2	-	-	CASSLGTGVDGGYTF	TGTGCCAGCAGCTTGGGTACGGGGGTTGACGGTGGCTACACCTTC
TRBV14	TRBJ2-1	-	TRBD2	CASSLLAGWNEQFF	TGTGCCAGCAGCCTATTAGCGGGTTGGAATGAGCAGTTCTTC
TRBV19	TRBJ1-5	-	-	CASSTHFQVTNQPQHF	TGTGCCAGTAGTACCCATTTCCAGGTAACCAATCAGCCCCAGCATTTT
TRBV19	TRBJ1-5	-	TRBD1	CASSRSRDSNQPQHF	TGTGCCAGTAGTAGATCCCGGGACAGTAATCAGCCCCAGCATTTT
TRBV15	TRBJ1-4	-	TRBD1	CATSRVQGARANEKLFF	TGTGCCACCAGCAGAGTCCAGGGGGCGCGAGCTAATGAAAAACTGTTTTTT
TRBV29-1	TRBJ2-4	-	-	CSVDPGGTKNIQYF	TGCAGCGTTGACCCAGGGGGGACCAAAAACATTCAGTACTTC
TRBV6-1	TRBJ1-5	-	-	CASSDRLSNQPQHF	TGTGCCAGCAGTGACAGGCTTAGCAATCAGCCCCAGCATTTT
TRBV11-3	TRBJ2-7	-	TRBD2	CASSLGLAGGYEQYF	TGTGCCAGCAGCCTCGGACTAGCGGGAGGGTACGAGCAGTACTTC
TRBV2	TRBJ2-1	-	TRBD2	CASSLAGGAYNEQFF	TGTGCCAGCAGTCTAGCGGGAGGGGCCTACAATGAGCAGTTCTTC
TRBV6-2/TRBV6-3	TRBJ2-3	-	TRBD2	CASSYTSGGPTDTQYF	TGTGCCAGCAGTTACACTTCGGGAGGGCCAACAGATACGCAGTATTTT
TRBV28	TRBJ1-5	-	-	CASDTQQTYQPQHF	TGTGCCAGCGACACGCAGCAAACCTATCAGCCCCAGCATTTT
TRBV7-9	TRBJ2-3	few	TRBD2	CASSWTSGRGSDTQYF	TGTGCCAGCAGCTGGACTAGCGGGAGGGGATCAGATACGCAGTATTTT
TRBV4-2	TRBJ1-2	-	-	CASSHATGNYGYTF	TGTGCCAGCAGCCACGCTACAGGGAACTATGGCTACACCTTC
TRBV6-2/TRBV6-3	TRBJ2-1	-	-	CASSYSRIYNEQFF	TGTGCCAGCAGTTACTCTAGAATCTACAATGAGCAGTTCTTC
TRBV2	TRBJ2-3	-	TRBD2	CASRGDYTDTQYF	TGTGCCAGCAGGGGGGACTACACAGATACGCAGTATTTT
TRBV25-1	TRBJ2-1	-	TRBD2	CASSGGLALHYNEQFF	TGTGCCAGCAGTGGGGGACTAGCGCTGCACTACAATGAGCAGTTCTTC
TRBV6-6	TRBJ2-5	-	-	CASSPRQRNYQETQYF	TGTGCCAGCAGCCCCCGGCAGCGGAATTACCAAGAGACCCAGTACTTC
TRBV5-4	TRBJ2-7	-	-	CASSAVGGRGPYEQYF	TGTGCCAGCAGCGCCGTTGGCGGGCGAGGGCCCTACGAGCAGTACTTC
TRBV19	TRBJ2-7	-	TRBD2	CASSISSGRASSYEQYF	TGTGCCAGTAGTATATCTAGCGGGAGGGCTAGCTCCTACGAGCAGTACTTC
TRBV27	TRBJ1-1	few	-	CASSWGGESTEAFF	TGTGCCAGCAGTTGGGGAGGGGAGAGCACTGAAGCTTTCTTT
TRBV27	TRBJ2-7	-	-	CASSFGKSYEQYF	TGTGCCAGCAGTTTCGGGAAGTCCTACGAGCAGTACTTC
TRBV29-1	TRBJ2-3	-	TRBD2	CSVEDRLAGGTQYF	TGCAGCGTTGAAGATAGACTAGCGGGAGGTACGCAGTATTTT
TRBV28	TRBJ2-7	-	-	CASASTYEQYF	TGTGCCAGCGCGTCAACCTACGAGCAGTACTTC
TRBV9	TRBJ2-1	-	TRBD2	CASSYSPGAGVYNEQFF	TGTGCCAGCAGCTACTCTCCCGGAGCGGGAGTCTACAATGAGCAGTTCTTC
TRBV7-6	TRBJ2-7	-	TRBD2	CASSLEPRGSGSRHSYEQYF	TGTGCCAGCAGCTTAGAGCCTCGGGGAAGCGGGAGCCGTCACTCCTACGAGCAGTACTTC
TRBV11-2	TRBJ2-1	-	TRBD2	CASSLRGRGDNEQFF	TGTGCCAGCAGCTTACGCGGGAGGGGGGACAATGAGCAGTTCTTC
TRBV6-5	TRBJ2-5	-	-	CASSPPTGYQETQYF	TGTGCCAGCAGTCCACCCACAGGGTATCAAGAGACCCAGTACTTC
TRBV28	TRBJ2-1	-	-	CASMGARNNEQFF	TGTGCCAGCATGGGCGCTCGGAACAATGAGCAGTTCTTC
TRBV9	TRBJ2-3	-	-	CASSVAGRGTDTQYF	TGTGCCAGCAGCGTAGCCGGGAGAGGGACAGATACGCAGTATTTT
TRBV5-1	TRBJ2-1	-	TRBD1	CASSLGTGKNEQFF	TGCGCCAGCAGCTTGGGGACAGGGAAAAATGAGCAGTTCTTC
TRBV27	TRBJ2-1	-	TRBD2	CASSLRTSGAYNEQFF	TGTGCCAGCAGTTTACGGACTAGCGGGGCATACAATGAGCAGTTCTTC
TRBV19	TRBJ2-3	-	-	CASTRAHTDTQYF	TGTGCCAGTACACGAGCTCACACAGATACGCAGTATTTT
TRBV18	TRBJ1-3	once	-	CASSRGTDISGNTIYF	TGTGCCAGCTCACGCGGGACTGATATCTCTGGCAACACCATATATTTT
TRBV11-1	TRBJ2-1	-	-	CASSLREAYNEQFF	TGTGCCAGCAGCTTGAGGGAGGCCTACAATGAGCAGTTCTTC
TRBV11-2	TRBJ1-2	-	TRBD1	CASSLDPSTGVGYTF	TGTGCCAGCAGCTTAGACCCTTCGACAGGGGTGGGCTACACCTTC
TRBV3-1/TRBV3-2	TRBJ2-7	-	-	CASSQVSVTYEQYF	TGTGCCAGCAGCCAAGTATCAGTAACCTACGAGCAGTACTTC
TRBV5-1	TRBJ1-1	-	-	CASSLFGATEAFF	TGCGCCAGCAGCTTATTTGGGGCCACTGAAGCTTTCTTT
TRBV28	TRBJ2-7	-	TRBD2	CASSLRGRTSGDYEQYF	TGTGCCAGCAGTTTACGGGGCCGGACTAGCGGGGACTACGAGCAGTACTTC
TRBV2	TRBJ2-1	-	TRBD2	CASSRTSVTYNEQFF	TGTGCCAGCAGCCGGACTAGCGTAACCTACAATGAGCAGTTCTTC
TRBV5-1	TRBJ2-1	-	TRBD2	CASKAGAYNEQFF	TGCGCCAGCAAAGCGGGAGCCTACAATGAGCAGTTCTTC
TRBV19	TRBJ2-4	-	TRBD2	CASSIDGLAGGPSKNIQYF	TGTGCCAGTAGTATAGATGGACTAGCGGGAGGGCCCTCCAAAAACATTCAGTACTTC
TRBV5-4	TRBJ2-5	once	-	CASSQQKETQYF	TGTGCCAGCAGCCAACAGAAAGAGACCCAGTACTTC
TRBV25-1	TRBJ1-1	-	TRBD1	CASSPRDRGTEAFF	TGTGCCAGCAGTCCCCGGGACAGGGGCACTGAAGCTTTCTTT
TRBV5-1	TRBJ2-7	few	-	CASSLGSASSYEQYF	TGCGCCAGCAGCTTGGGGTCGGCTAGCTCCTACGAGCAGTACTTC
TRBV24-1	TRBJ2-3	-	TRBD2	CATSPGTSGTDTQYF	TGTGCCACCAGTCCCGGGACTAGCGGCACAGATACGCAGTATTTT
TRBV28	TRBJ2-1	-	TRBD2	CASSPYPSTSGGYNEQFF	TGTGCCAGCAGTCCTTATCCCTCGACTAGCGGGGGTTACAATGAGCAGTTCTTC
TRBV7-6	TRBJ2-1	-	TRBD2	CASSLYPPLAGGREQFF	TGTGCCAGCAGCTTATACCCCCCACTAGCGGGAGGCCGAGAGCAGTTCTTC
TRBV27	TRBJ2-3	-	TRBD2	CASRTIAGGLNSDTQYF	TGTGCCAGCAGAACAATAGCGGGAGGGTTGAACTCAGATACGCAGTATTTT
TRBV15	TRBJ2-5	once	TRBD2	CATSRDLAAGERTQYF	TGTGCCACCAGCAGAGATCTGGCGGCGGGAGAACGGACCCAGTACTTC
TRBV28	TRBJ2-7	-	-	CASRVQGGGYEQYF	TGTGCCAGCAGAGTCCAGGGCGGCGGCTACGAGCAGTACTTC